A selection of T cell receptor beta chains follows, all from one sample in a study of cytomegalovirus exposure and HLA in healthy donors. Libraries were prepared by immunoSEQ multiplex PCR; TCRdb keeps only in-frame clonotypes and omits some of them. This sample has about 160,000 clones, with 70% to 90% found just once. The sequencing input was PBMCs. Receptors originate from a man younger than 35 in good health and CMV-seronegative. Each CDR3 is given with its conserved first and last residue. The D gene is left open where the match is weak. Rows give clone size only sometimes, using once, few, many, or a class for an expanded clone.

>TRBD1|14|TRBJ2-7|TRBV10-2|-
CASRGQGGSYEQYF
TGCGCCAGCAGGGGACAGGGAGGATCCTACGAGCAGTACTTC
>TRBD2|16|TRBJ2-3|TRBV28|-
CASGRLAGLKPDTQYF
TGTGCCAGCGGGCGACTAGCGGGGTTAAAGCCAGATACGCAGTATTTT
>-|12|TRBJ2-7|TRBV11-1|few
CASSTLLLKQYF
TGTGCCAGCAGCACTCTCCTACTGAAGCAGTACTTC
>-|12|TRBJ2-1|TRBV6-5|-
CASSPEVGGQFF
TGTGCCAGCAGTCCCGAGGTGGGTGGTCAGTTCTTC
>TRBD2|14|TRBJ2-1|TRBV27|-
CASSAGLAIDEQFF
TGTGCCAGCAGTGCCGGACTAGCGATCGATGAGCAGTTCTTC
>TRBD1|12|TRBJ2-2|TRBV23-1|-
CASMDRAGELFF
TGCGCCAGCATGGACAGGGCCGGGGAGCTGTTTTTT
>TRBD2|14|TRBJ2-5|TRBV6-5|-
CASTESGTEETQYF
TGTGCCAGCACCGAAAGCGGGACCGAAGAGACCCAGTACTTC
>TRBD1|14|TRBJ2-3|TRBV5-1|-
CASSGQGAGDTQYF
TGCGCCAGCAGCGGACAGGGGGCGGGAGATACGCAGTATTTT
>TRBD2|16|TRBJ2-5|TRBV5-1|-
CASSASGGAGKETQYF
TGCGCCAGCAGCGCCAGCGGGGGGGCTGGGAAAGAGACCCAGTACTTC
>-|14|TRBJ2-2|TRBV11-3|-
CASSETGKPGELFF
TGTGCCAGCAGCGAAACAGGGAAACCCGGGGAGCTGTTTTTT
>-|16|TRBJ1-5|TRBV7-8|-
CASSLRGQASNQPQHF
TGTGCCAGCAGCTTACGGGGACAAGCTAGCAATCAGCCCCAGCATTTT
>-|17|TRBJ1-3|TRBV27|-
CASSFVYPGRTGNTIYF
TGTGCCAGCAGTTTCGTGTATCCGGGGAGAACTGGAAACACCATATATTTT
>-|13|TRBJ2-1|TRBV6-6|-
CASSYFSYNEQFF
TGTGCCAGCAGTTACTTCAGTTACAATGAGCAGTTCTTC
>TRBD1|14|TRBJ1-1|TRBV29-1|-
CSVEDFRGTTEAFF
TGCAGCGTTGAAGATTTCAGGGGGACGACTGAAGCTTTCTTT
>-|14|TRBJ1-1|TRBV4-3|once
CASSQERGGTEAFF
TGCGCCAGCAGCCAAGAGAGAGGAGGGACTGAAGCTTTCTTT
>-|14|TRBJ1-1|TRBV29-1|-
CSVRTGILNTEAFF
TGCAGCGTTCGAACCGGGATCCTGAACACTGAAGCTTTCTTT
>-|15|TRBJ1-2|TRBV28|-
CASSPWGRTNYGYTF
TGTGCCAGCAGTCCCTGGGGCCGAACTAACTATGGCTACACCTTC
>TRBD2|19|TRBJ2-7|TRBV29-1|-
CSVETRTSGRAQLFYEQYF
TGCAGCGTTGAAACACGGACTAGCGGGAGGGCCCAACTTTTCTACGAGCAGTACTTC
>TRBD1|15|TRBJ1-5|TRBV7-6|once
CASSLEDRGDATQHF
TGTGCCAGCAGCTTAGAGGACAGGGGGGATGCGACCCAGCATTTT
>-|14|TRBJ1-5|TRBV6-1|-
CASRDTGRNQPQHF
TGTGCCAGCAGGGACACGGGTAGGAATCAGCCCCAGCATTTT
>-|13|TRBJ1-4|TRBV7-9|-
CASSPIGSEKLFF
TGTGCCAGCAGCCCTATTGGGAGTGAAAAACTGTTTTTT
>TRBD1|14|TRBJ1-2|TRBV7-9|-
CASTSRQGVYGYTF
TGTGCCAGCACCAGCAGACAGGGCGTCTATGGCTACACCTTC
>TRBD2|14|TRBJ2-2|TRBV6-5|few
CASTGGGGPGELFF
TGTGCCAGCACAGGCGGGGGGGGACCCGGGGAGCTGTTTTTT
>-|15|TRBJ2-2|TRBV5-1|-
CASSLLEQGTGELFF
TGCGCCAGCAGCTTGTTGGAACAGGGTACCGGGGAGCTGTTTTTT
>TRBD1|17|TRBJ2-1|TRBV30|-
CAWSFRDRIRFYNEQFF
TGTGCCTGGAGTTTTCGGGACAGAATAAGATTCTACAATGAGCAGTTCTTC
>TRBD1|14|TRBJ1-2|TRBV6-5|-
CASSRTGANYGYTF
TGTGCCAGCAGCCGGACAGGGGCTAACTATGGCTACACCTTC
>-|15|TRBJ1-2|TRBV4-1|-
CASSQEQGPNYGYTF
TGCGCCAGCAGCCAGGAACAGGGTCCTAACTATGGCTACACCTTC
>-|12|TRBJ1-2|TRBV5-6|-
CASSLSAGGYTF
TGTGCCAGCAGCTTGAGTGCGGGTGGCTACACCTTC
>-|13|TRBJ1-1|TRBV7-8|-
CASRIQGAWEAFF
TGTGCCAGCAGAATCCAGGGTGCTTGGGAAGCTTTCTTT
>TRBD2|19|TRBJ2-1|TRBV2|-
CASSVDRAGGRYSYNEQFF
TGTGCCAGCAGTGTAGACCGCGCGGGGGGCCGATACTCCTACAATGAGCAGTTCTTC
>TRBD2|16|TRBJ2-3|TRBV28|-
CASRPIGLAGWDTQYF
TGTGCCAGCAGACCCATCGGACTAGCGGGGTGGGATACGCAGTATTTT
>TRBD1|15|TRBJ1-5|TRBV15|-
CATSNRQGANQPQHF
TGTGCCACCAGCAACAGACAGGGGGCAAATCAGCCCCAGCATTTT
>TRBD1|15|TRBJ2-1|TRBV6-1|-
CASSDPDRVSNEQFF
TGTGCCAGCAGTGATCCGGACAGGGTTAGCAATGAGCAGTTCTTC
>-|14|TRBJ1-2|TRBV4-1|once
CASSQEDSPYGYTF
TGCGCCAGCAGCCAAGAGGACAGCCCGTATGGCTACACCTTC